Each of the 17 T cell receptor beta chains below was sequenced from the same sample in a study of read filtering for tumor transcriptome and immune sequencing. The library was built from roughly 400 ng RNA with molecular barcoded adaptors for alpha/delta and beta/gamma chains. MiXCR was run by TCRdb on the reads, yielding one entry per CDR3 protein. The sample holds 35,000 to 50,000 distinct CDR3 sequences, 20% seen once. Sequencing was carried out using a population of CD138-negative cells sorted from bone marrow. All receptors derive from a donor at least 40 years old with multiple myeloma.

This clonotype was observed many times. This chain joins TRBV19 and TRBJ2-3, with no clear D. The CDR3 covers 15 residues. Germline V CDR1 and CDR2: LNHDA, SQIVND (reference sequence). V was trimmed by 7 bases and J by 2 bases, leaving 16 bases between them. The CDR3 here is CASTKRLDFTDTQYF. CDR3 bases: TGTGCCAGTACTAAACGACTGGATTTCACAGATACGCAGTATTTT.

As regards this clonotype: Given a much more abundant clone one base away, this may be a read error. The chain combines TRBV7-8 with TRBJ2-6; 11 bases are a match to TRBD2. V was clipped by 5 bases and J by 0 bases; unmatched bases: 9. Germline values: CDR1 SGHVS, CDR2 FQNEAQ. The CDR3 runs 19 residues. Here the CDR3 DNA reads TGTGCCAGCAGCGGCCTGGGACTAGCGGCACCCTCTGGGGCCAACGTCCTGACTTTC. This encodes CASSGLGLAAPSGANVLTF.

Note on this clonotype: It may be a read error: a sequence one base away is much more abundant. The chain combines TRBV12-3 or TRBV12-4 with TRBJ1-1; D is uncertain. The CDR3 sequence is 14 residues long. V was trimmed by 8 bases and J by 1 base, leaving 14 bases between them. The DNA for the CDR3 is TGTGCCAGCTCTCTCAGTAGGAGGAACACTGAAGCTTTCTTT. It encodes CASSLSRRNTEAFF.

In DNA form, the CDR3 reads TGTGCCAGCAGTGGTTGGGAGGGCTACAATGAGCAGTTCTTC. Translating it yields CASSGWEGYNEQFF. V usage is TRBV6-1 and J usage is TRBJ2-1, with TRBD2 matching 7 bases. The CDR3 spans 14 residues. Trimming removed 4 bases from V and 3 bases from J; junction bases left unmatched: 3. CDR1 is MNHNS and CDR2 is SASEGT in the germline V gene.

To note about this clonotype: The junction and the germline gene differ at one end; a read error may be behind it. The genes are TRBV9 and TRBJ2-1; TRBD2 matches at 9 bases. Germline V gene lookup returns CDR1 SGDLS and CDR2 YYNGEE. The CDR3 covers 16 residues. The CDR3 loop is CASSPRLAELYNDQFF. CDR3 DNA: TGTGCCAGCAGCCCAAGACTAGCGGAACTCTACAATGATCAGTTCTTC.

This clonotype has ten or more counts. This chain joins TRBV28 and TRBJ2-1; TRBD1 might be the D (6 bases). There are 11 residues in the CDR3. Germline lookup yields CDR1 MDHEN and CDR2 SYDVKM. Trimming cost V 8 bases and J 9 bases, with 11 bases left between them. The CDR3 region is CASGAGVEQFF. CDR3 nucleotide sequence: TGTGCCAGCGGGGCAGGGGTTGAGCAGTTCTTC.

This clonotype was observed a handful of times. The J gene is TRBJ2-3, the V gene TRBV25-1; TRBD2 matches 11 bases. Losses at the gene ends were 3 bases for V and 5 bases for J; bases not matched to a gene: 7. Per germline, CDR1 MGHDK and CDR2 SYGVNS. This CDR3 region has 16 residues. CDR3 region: CASSDPTSGIRDTQYF. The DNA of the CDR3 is TGTGCCAGCAGTGACCCGACTAGCGGGATAAGAGATACGCAGTATTTT.

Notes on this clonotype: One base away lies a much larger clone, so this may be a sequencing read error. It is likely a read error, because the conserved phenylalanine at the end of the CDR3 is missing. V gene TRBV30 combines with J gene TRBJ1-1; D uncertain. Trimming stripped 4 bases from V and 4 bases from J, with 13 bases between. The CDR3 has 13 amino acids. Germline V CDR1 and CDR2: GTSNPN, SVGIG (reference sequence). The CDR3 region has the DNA TGTGCCTGGACACCGGGTCCGGCCACTGAAGCTTTCCTT. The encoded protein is CAWTPGPATEAFL.

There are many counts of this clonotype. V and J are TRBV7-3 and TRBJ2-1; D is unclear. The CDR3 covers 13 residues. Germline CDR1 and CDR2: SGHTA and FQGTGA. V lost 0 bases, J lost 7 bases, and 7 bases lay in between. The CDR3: CASSLTVVNEQFF. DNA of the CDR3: TGTGCCAGCAGCTTAACTGTAGTAAATGAGCAGTTCTTC.

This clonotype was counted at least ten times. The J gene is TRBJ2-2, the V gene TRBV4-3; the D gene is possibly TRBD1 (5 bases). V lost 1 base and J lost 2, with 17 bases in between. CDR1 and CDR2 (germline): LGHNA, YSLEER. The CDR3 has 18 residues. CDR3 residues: CASSQVLNVGANTGELFF. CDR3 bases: TGCGCCAGCAGCCAAGTCTTGAATGTAGGGGCTAACACCGGGGAGCTGTTTTTT.

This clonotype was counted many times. The CDR3 reads CASSQEGRDEQFF. As DNA, the CDR3 is TGTGCCAGCAGCCAAGAGGGACGGGATGAGCAGTTCTTC. The chain links TRBV3-1 to TRBJ2-1; D could derive from TRBD1 or TRBD2 (5 bases each). Trimming took off 0 bases at V and 8 bases at J, with 8 bases between the two ends. This CDR3 is 13 amino acids long. Germline V gene lookup returns CDR1 LGHDT and CDR2 YNNKEL (reference sequence).

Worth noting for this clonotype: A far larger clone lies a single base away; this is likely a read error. In nucleotides, the CDR3 is TGTGCCAGCAGTTTGGGGTATCTAGCGGGCGGTCAAGAGACCCAGTTCTTC. This translates into CASSLGYLAGGQETQFF. V and J are TRBV11-2 and TRBJ2-1, with 8 bases identical to TRBD2. Trimming cost V 6 bases and J 13 bases; bases outside gene matches: 23. This CDR3 is 17 amino acids long. Per germline, CDR1 SGHAT and CDR2 FQNNGV.

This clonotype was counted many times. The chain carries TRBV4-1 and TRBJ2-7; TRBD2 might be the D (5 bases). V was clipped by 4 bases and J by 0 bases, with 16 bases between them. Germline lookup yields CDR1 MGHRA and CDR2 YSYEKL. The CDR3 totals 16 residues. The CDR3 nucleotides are TGCGCCAGCAGCCTCGACTATGACCGACTCTCCTACGAGCAGTACTTC. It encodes CASSLDYDRLSYEQYF.

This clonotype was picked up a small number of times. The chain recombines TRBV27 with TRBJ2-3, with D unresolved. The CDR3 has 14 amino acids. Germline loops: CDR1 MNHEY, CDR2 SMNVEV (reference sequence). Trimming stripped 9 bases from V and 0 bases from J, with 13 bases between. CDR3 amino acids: CASRVASSTDTQYF. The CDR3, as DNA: TGTGCCAGTAGGGTGGCTTCTAGCACAGATACGCAGTATTTT.

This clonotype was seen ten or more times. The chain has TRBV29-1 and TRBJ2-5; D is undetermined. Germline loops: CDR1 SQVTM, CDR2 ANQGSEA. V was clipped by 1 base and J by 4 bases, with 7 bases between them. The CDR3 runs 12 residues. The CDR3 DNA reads TGCAGCGTTGAAGGGTCTGTAGAGACCCAGTACTTC. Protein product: CSVEGSVETQYF.

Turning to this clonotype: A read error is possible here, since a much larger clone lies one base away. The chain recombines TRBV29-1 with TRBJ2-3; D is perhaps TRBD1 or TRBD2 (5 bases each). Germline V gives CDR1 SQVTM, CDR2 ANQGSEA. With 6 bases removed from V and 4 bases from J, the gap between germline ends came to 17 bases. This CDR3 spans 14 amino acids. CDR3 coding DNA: TGCAGCGTCCCCGGGACGGCAAGCGCAGATACGCAGTATTTT. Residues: CSVPGTASADTQYF.

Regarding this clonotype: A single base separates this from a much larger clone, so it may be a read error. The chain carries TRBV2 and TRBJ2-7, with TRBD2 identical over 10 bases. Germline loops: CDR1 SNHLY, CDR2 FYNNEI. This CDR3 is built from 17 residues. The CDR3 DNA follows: TGTGCCAGCGGTGAAGGGGGGTGGCTAGCGGGAGTCGACGAGCAGTACTTC. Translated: CASGEGGWLAGVDEQYF. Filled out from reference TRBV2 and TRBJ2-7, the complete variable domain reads EPEVTQTPSHQVTQMGQEVILRCVPISNHLYFYWYRQILGQKVEFLVSFYNNEISEKSEIFDDQFSVERPDGSNFTLKIRSTKLEDSAMYFCASGEGGWLAGVDEQYFGPGTRLTVT.